A selection of T cell receptor beta chains follows, all from one sample in a study of blood T cell repertoires in COVID-19. Sequenced by immunoSEQ multiplex PCR; TCRdb stores in-frame clones only, minus some. The sample holds 250,000 to 350,000 clones, roughly 80% seen once. Sequenced: peripheral blood. The receptors derive from a human donor with COVID-19, enrolled during active disease. The donor label of this sample is uncertain. Each CDR3 is given with its conserved first and last residue. A D gene is named only where the DNA matches it firmly. The size of a clone is reported for some rows only, either as once, few or many, or as a class for expanded clones.

d_call clone_size j_call v_call cdr3_nt cdr3_aa
NA NA TRBJ1-2 TRBV5-4 TGTGCCAGCAGCCCGGACTCAGCGGGGTATGGCTACACCTTC CASSPDSAGYGYTF
TRBD1 NA TRBJ2-1 TRBV7-6 TGTGCCAGCAGCAACAGACAGGGAATCAATGAGCAGTTCTTC CASSNRQGINEQFF
NA NA TRBJ1-6 TRBV25-1 TGTGCCAGCAGAGAGACAGGAGGATCACCCCTCCACTTT CASRETGGSPLHF
NA few TRBJ2-4 TRBV4-2 TGTGCCAGCAGCCTCTCGGGGGGCGAAGGGTACATTCAGTACTTC CASSLSGGEGYIQYF
NA once TRBJ1-2 TRBV19 TGTGCCAGCCCCCTAGGGGACTATGGCTACACCTTC CASPLGDYGYTF
NA NA TRBJ1-1 TRBV7-2 TGTGCCAGCAGCTTAAGGTCAGGGTACACTGAAGCTTTCTTT CASSLRSGYTEAFF
TRBD1 NA TRBJ2-7 TRBV5-6 TGTGCCAGCAGCTGGGGGACAGTTTCCGAGCAGTACTTC CASSWGTVSEQYF
NA NA TRBJ2-1 TRBV5-1 TGCGCCAGCAGCTTGGGCGACAACAATGAGCAGTTCTTC CASSLGDNNEQFF
TRBD2 NA TRBJ2-2 TRBV7-8 TGTGCCAGCAGCTTAGTCTCTAGCGGGAGTGGAACCGGGGAGCTGTTTTTT CASSLVSSGSGTGELFF
TRBD1 NA TRBJ1-1 TRBV7-3 TGTGCCAGCAGCTCACAGGGGGCGAGGGTGAACACTGAAGCTTTCTTT CASSSQGARVNTEAFF
NA NA TRBJ1-1 TRBV6-6 TGTGCCAGCAGGTACGACCAGGGCGGAATGAACACTGAAGCTTTCTTT CASRYDQGGMNTEAFF
NA NA TRBJ1-2 TRBV12-5 TGTGCTAGTGGACCACCCGAAGCACGGGGCTACACCTTC CASGPPEARGYTF
NA NA TRBJ2-4 TRBV3-1/TRBV3-2 TGTGCCAGCAGCCAAGAAGCAGGGGTAGCCAAAAACATTCAGTACTTC CASSQEAGVAKNIQYF
TRBD1 NA TRBJ2-5 TRBV5-4 TGTGCCAGCAGCTGGGACAGGGAAGAGACCCAGTACTTC CASSWDREETQYF
NA NA TRBJ1-6 TRBV13 TGTGCCAGCAGCTCGGGACACCGAGATTCACCCCTCCACTTT CASSSGHRDSPLHF
NA NA TRBJ2-3 TRBV7-6 TGTGCCAGCAGCTACTCAGATACGCAGTATTTT CASSYSDTQYF
TRBD2 NA TRBJ2-5 TRBV7-9 TGTGCCAGCAGCTTAGGGACTAGCCAAGAGACCCAGTACTTC CASSLGTSQETQYF
NA once TRBJ1-2 TRBV5-5 TGTGCCAGCAGTTACACAGGGTGGGGGTATGGCTACACCTTC CASSYTGWGYGYTF
NA NA TRBJ2-1 TRBV19 TGTGCCAGTAGTACCAACTCAGGGGCCTTGGACAATGAGCAGTTCTTC CASSTNSGALDNEQFF
TRBD1 NA TRBJ1-1 TRBV7-9 TGTGCCAGCAGCGCCTCCGGACAGGGCAAAGCTTTCTTT CASSASGQGKAFF
TRBD1 NA TRBJ2-2 TRBV7-2 TGTGCCAGCAGCCACGGCTCGACAGGGCCCACCGGGGAGCTGTTTTTT CASSHGSTGPTGELFF
NA NA TRBJ1-1 TRBV5-1 TGCGCCAGCAGAGTTCGGGAAGTGGGTAATGAAGCTTTCTTT CASRVREVGNEAFF
NA NA TRBJ1-1 TRBV6-5 TGTGCCAGCAGGCGGGAGAGCACTGAAGCTTTCTTT CASRRESTEAFF
NA NA TRBJ2-3 TRBV11-2 TGTGCCAGCAGTTACCGGGAAGTCCAGGGCACAGATACGCAGTATTTT CASSYREVQGTDTQYF
NA NA TRBJ2-7 TRBV6-5 TGTGCCAGCACGTCTAGCATCCTCTACGAGCAGTACTTC CASTSSILYEQYF
NA NA TRBJ1-6 TRBV28 TGTGCCAGCAGTTCCATCGCGCAGGGGCCGGGGTCACCCCTCCACTTT CASSSIAQGPGSPLHF
NA few TRBJ1-2 TRBV29-1 TGCAGCGTTGAAGATGTTGGGAGCAGGGGAGTGTATGGCTACACCTTC CSVEDVGSRGVYGYTF
NA NA TRBJ1-2 TRBV5-1 TGCGCCAGCAGCTTGGGGGGGCCGGATGGCTACACCTTC CASSLGGPDGYTF
NA NA TRBJ2-1 TRBV20-1 TGCAGTGCTAATGGACTGAATGAGCAGTTCTTC CSANGLNEQFF
NA NA TRBJ1-6 TRBV3-1/TRBV3-2 TGTGCCAGCTCGGCGGTGTATAATTCACCCCTCCACTTT CASSAVYNSPLHF
TRBD1 NA TRBJ1-2 TRBV7-9 TGTGCCAGCAGCGAGGACAGGAGGATCTATGGCTACACCTTC CASSEDRRIYGYTF
TRBD1 once TRBJ1-5 TRBV7-2 TGTGCCAGCAGCTCCTACGCCGACAGGGCTGGTCAGCCCCAGCATTTT CASSSYADRAGQPQHF
NA once TRBJ1-5 TRBV5-8 TGTGCCAGCAGCTTGCCGCGGGTAGTTGCTCAGCCCCAGCATTTT CASSLPRVVAQPQHF
NA NA TRBJ2-7 TRBV6-5 TGTGCCAGCAGGAGGGAGTTCGTCCCCTACGAGCAGTACTTC CASRREFVPYEQYF
TRBD2 NA TRBJ2-3 TRBV5-4 TGTGCCAGCAGCGGAGGGACTAGCGGGTACACAGATACGCAGTATTTT CASSGGTSGYTDTQYF
NA NA TRBJ2-3 TRBV7-4 TGTGCCAGCAGCTCGCCCTTGAGCGGGCCTAGCACAGATACGCAGTATTTT CASSSPLSGPSTDTQYF
NA NA TRBJ2-7 TRBV7-8 TGTGCCAGCAGCTTAGGGACAGCTTATGGGGAGCAGTACTTC CASSLGTAYGEQYF
TRBD2 NA TRBJ2-2 TRBV27 TGTGCCAGCAGACTGAGGACTAGCGGGATTATTGACGGGGAGCTGTTTTTT CASRLRTSGIIDGELFF
NA NA TRBJ2-2 TRBV7-7 TGTGCTAGCAGCGTGGGGCAGGGGGGCCACGGGGAGCTGTTTTTT CASSVGQGGHGELFF
NA once TRBJ2-1 TRBV18 TGTGCCAGCTCAACCACCGGGGGTGAGCAGTTCTTC CASSTTGGEQFF
NA NA TRBJ2-1 TRBV5-4 TGTGCCAGCAGCCTGAATGGACAGTACAATGAGCAGTTCTTC CASSLNGQYNEQFF
TRBD1 few TRBJ2-2 TRBV5-1 TGCGCCAGCAGCTTGGGGACAGGAGACACCGGGGAGCTGTTTTTT CASSLGTGDTGELFF
TRBD1 NA TRBJ1-6 TRBV12-3/TRBV12-4 TGTGCCAGCAGCAGACAGGGCGTTTCACCCCTCCACTTT CASSRQGVSPLHF
NA NA TRBJ2-3 TRBV7-3 TGTGCCAGCAGCTTACGTCGGGAGAGTGTAGATACGCAGTATTTT CASSLRRESVDTQYF
TRBD2 NA TRBJ2-7 TRBV5-1 TGCGCCAGCAGCTTGGCCTCCGCGACCGGGACTAGCGTCTACGAGCAGTACTTC CASSLASATGTSVYEQYF
TRBD1 NA TRBJ1-2 TRBV27 TGTGCCAGCAGCCCCAACAGGGGTGGCTACACCTTC CASSPNRGGYTF
NA NA TRBJ2-7 TRBV11-1 TGTGCCAGCAGCTTAGGCAGGAGGTCCGAGCAGTACTTC CASSLGRRSEQYF
NA NA TRBJ1-3 TRBV6-5 TGTGCCAGCAGTTCCCCGAGGGCCCAAGCTGGAAACACCATATATTTT CASSSPRAQAGNTIYF
NA NA TRBJ1-6 TRBV5-4 TGTGCCAGCAGCCGTACAGGATCCGATTCACCCCTCCACTTT CASSRTGSDSPLHF
NA NA TRBJ1-2 TRBV5-1 TGCGCCAGCAGCCCCAGGGAAAACTATGGCTACACCTTC CASSPRENYGYTF
TRBD1 NA TRBJ1-2 TRBV28 TGTGCCACCCGGCCCCCGGGACAGTCCTATGGCTACACCTTC CATRPPGQSYGYTF
TRBD1 NA TRBJ1-4 TRBV30 TGTGCCTGGAACTTTCGATCTGGGACAGGGGATATCAATGAAAAACTGTTTTTT CAWNFRSGTGDINEKLFF
NA NA TRBJ1-3 TRBV28 TGTGCCAGCAGTTTAATAGGGACATCTGGAAACACCATATATTTT CASSLIGTSGNTIYF
NA few TRBJ1-1 TRBV6-2/TRBV6-3 TGTGCCAGCAGTATGGGGGCAGGTCTGAACACTGAAGCTTTCTTT CASSMGAGLNTEAFF
NA NA TRBJ1-1 TRBV12-3/TRBV12-4 TGTGCCAGCAGACCCGGGACTACCGGAGCTTTCTTT CASRPGTTGAFF
NA NA TRBJ2-1 TRBV5-1 TGCGCCAGCAGCCGGACAAACAATGAGCAGTTCTTC CASSRTNNEQFF
TRBD2 NA TRBJ2-5 TRBV3-1/TRBV3-2 TGTGCCAGCAGTCCTGAGCGGGATAGGGGGACCCAGTACTTC CASSPERDRGTQYF
NA NA TRBJ1-5 TRBV3-1/TRBV3-2 TGTGCCAGCAGCCAAGACACGGTTCAGCCCCAGCATTTT CASSQDTVQPQHF
TRBD2 NA TRBJ2-1 TRBV19 TGTGCCAGTAAAGCGGGAGTGGGGGAGCAGTTCTTC CASKAGVGEQFF
NA once TRBJ2-7 TRBV21-1 TGTGCCAGGGACAGAGCCCGATGGCCCTACGAGCAGTACTTC CARDRARWPYEQYF